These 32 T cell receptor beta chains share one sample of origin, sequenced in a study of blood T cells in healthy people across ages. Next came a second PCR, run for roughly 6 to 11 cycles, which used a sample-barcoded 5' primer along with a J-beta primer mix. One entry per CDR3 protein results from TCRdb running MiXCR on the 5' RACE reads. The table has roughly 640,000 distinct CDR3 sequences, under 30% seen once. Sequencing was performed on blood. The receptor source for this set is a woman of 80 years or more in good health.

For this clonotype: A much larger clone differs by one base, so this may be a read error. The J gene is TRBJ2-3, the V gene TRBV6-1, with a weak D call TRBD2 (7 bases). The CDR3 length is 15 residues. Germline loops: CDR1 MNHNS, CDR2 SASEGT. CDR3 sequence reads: CTSSESGGRTDTQYF. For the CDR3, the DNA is TGTACCAGCAGTGAATCCGGGGGGCGCACAGATACGCAGTATTTT.

This chain's CDR3 is CASSQDAAGGLDSYNEQFF. The CDR3 bases are TGCGCCAGCAGCCAAGATGCGGCGGGGGGCCTAGACTCCTACAATGAGCAGTTCTTC. The chain uses TRBV4-1 and TRBJ2-1, with 8 nucleotides matching TRBD2. The junction had 10 bases not matched to a gene; V was cut back by 0 bases and J by 0 bases. Germline V lookup: CDR1 MGHRA, CDR2 YSYEKL. The CDR3 consists of 19 residues.

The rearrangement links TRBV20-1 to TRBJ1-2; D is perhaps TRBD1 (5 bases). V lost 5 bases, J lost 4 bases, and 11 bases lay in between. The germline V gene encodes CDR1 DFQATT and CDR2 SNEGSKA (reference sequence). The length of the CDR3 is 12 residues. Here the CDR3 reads CSASGGTYGYTF. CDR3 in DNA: TGCAGTGCTTCGGGAGGGACCTATGGCTACACCTTC.

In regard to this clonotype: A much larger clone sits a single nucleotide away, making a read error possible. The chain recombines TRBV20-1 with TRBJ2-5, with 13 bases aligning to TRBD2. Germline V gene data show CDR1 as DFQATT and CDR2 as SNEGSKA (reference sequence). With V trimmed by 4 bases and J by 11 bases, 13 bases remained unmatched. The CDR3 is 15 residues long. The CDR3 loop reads CSANPTSGGYNGQYF. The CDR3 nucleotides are TGCAGTGCTAACCCGACTAGCGGGGGGTACAATGGGCAGTACTTC.

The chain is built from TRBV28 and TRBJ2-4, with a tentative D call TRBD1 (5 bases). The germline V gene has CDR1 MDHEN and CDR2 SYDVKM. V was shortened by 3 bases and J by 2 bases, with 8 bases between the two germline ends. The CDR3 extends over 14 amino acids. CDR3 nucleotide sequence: TGTGCCAGCAGTTTGCAGGGTTCCAAAAACATTCAGTACTTC. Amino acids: CASSLQGSKNIQYF.

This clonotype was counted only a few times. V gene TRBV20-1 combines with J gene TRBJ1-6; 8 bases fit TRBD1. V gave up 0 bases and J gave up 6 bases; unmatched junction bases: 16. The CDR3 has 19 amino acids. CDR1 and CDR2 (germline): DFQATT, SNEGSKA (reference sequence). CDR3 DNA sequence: TGCAGTGCTAGAGAGGACAGGGCCTTAGCTATTAACCTTAATTCACCCCTCCACTTT. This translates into CSAREDRALAINLNSPLHF.

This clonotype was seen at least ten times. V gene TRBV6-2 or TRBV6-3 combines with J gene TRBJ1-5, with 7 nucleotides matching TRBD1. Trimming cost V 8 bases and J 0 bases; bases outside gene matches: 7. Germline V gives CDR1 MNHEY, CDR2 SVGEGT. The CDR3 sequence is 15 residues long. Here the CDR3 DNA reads TGTGCCAGCGAAAGGGACAGAAATAGCAATCAGCCCCAGCATTTT. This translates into CASERDRNSNQPQHF.

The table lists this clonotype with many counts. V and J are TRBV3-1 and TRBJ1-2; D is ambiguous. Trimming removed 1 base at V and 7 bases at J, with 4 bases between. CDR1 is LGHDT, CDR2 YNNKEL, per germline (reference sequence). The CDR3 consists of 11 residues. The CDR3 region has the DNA TGTGCCAGCAGCCAAGGGAGTGGCTACACCTTC. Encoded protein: CASSQGSGYTF.

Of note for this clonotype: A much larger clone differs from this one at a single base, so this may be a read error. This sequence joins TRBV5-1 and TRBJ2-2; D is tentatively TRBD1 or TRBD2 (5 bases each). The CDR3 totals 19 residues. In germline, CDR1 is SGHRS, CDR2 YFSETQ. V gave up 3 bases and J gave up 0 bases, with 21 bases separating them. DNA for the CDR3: TGCGCCAGCAGCTCCCAGCGGAACAGGTTTACTACGAACACCGGGGAGCTGTTTTTT. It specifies CASSSQRNRFTTNTGELFF.

The CDR3 nucleotides are TGCAGCGTTAACGCGGACGAGACCCAGTACTTC. Residues: CSVNADETQYF. The chain links TRBV29-1 to TRBJ2-5; no definite D call. CDR1 SQVTM and CDR2 ANQGSEA come from the germline V gene. The V gene lost 5 bases and the J gene lost 5 bases, with 9 bases spanning the gap. The CDR3 contains 11 residues.

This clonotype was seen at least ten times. The CDR3, as DNA: TGTGCCAGCAGTCCCTCCGAAAGGGGGCACGGCACAGATACGCAGTATTTT. This translates into CASSPSERGHGTDTQYF. The chain carries TRBV6-2 or TRBV6-3 and TRBJ2-3, with TRBD1 matching over 7 bases. V gave up 5 bases and J gave up 1 base; unmatched junction bases: 12. In germline, CDR1 is MNHEY, CDR2 SVGEGT. This CDR3 has 17 amino acids.

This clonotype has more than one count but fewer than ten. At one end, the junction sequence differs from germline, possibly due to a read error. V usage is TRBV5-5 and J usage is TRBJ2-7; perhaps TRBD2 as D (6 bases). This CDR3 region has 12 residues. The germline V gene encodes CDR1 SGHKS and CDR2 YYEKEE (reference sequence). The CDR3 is CTSSSGLSEQYF. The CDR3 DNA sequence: TGTACCAGCAGCTCGGGACTTAGCGAGCAGTACTTC.

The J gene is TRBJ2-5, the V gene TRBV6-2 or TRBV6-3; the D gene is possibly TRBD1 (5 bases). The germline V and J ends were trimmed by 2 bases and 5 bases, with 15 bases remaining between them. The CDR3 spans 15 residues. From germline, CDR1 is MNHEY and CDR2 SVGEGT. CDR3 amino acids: CASSYIGHPTETQYF. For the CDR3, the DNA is TGTGCCAGCAGTTACATAGGACACCCGACGGAGACCCAGTACTTC.

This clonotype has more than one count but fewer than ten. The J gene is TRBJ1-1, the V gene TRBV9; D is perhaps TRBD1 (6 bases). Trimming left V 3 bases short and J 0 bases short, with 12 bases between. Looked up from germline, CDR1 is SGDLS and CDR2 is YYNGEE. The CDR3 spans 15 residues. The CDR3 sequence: CASSANRAMNTEAFF. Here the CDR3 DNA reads TGTGCCAGCAGCGCCAACAGGGCCATGAACACTGAAGCTTTCTTT.

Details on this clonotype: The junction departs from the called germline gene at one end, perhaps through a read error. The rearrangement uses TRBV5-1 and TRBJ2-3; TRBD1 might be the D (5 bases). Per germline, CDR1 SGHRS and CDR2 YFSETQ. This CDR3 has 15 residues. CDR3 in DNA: TGCGTCAGCAGCTCGGACATCCCTAGCACAGATACGCAGTATTTT. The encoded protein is CVSSSDIPSTDTQYF.

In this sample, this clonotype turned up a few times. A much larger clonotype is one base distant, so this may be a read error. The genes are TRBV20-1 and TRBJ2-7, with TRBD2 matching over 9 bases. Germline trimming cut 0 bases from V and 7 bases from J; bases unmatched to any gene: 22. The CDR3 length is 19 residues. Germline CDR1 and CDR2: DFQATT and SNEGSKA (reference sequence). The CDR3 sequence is CSARDWPVSGGLYNNEQYF. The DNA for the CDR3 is TGCAGTGCTAGAGATTGGCCGGTTAGCGGGGGCCTATATAACAATGAGCAGTACTTC.

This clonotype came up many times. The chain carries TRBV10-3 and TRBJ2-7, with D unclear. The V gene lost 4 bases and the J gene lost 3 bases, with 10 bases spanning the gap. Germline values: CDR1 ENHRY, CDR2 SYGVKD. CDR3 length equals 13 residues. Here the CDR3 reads CAISVNRYYEQYF. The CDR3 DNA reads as TGTGCCATCAGTGTGAACAGATACTACGAGCAGTACTTC.

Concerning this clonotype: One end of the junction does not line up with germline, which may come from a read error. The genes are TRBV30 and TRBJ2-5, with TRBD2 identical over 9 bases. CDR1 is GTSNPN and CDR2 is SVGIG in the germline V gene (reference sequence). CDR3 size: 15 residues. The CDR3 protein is CAWGGSGGDQKTQYF. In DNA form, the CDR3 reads TGTGCCTGGGGGGGTAGCGGGGGAGACCAAAAGACCCAGTACTTC. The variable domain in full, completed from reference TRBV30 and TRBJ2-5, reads SQTIHQWPATLVQPVGSPLSLECTVEGTSNPNLYWYRQAAGRGLQLLFYSVGIGQISSEVPQNLSASRPQDRQFILSSKKLLLSDSGFYLCAWGGSGGDQKTQYFGPGTRLLVL.

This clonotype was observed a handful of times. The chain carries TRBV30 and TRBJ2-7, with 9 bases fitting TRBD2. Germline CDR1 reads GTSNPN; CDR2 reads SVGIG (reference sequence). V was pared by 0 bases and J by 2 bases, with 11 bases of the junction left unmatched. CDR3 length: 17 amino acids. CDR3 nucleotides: TGTGCCTGGAGTGTACCTTCACTAGCGGGCCGAGCCTACGAGCAGTACTTC. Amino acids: CAWSVPSLAGRAYEQYF.

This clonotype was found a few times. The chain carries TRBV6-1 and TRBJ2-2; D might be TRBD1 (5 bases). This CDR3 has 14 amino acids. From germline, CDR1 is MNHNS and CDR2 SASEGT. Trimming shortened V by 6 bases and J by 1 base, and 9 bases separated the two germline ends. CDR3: CASRVTGNTGELFF. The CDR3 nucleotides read TGTGCCAGCAGAGTTACAGGGAACACCGGGGAGCTGTTTTTT.

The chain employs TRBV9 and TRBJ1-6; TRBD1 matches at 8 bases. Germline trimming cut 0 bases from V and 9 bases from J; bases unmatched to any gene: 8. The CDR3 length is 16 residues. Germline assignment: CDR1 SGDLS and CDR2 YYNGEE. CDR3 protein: CASSVEGATGASPLHF. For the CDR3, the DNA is TGTGCCAGCAGCGTAGAGGGGGCGACAGGGGCTTCACCCCTCCACTTT.

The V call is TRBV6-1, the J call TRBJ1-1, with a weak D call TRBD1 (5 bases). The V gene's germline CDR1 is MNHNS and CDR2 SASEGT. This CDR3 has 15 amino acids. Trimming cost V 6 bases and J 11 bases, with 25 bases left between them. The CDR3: CASSANKYRTLRAFF. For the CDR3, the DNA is TGTGCCAGCAGCGCTAATAAATACAGGACGTTGCGGGCTTTCTTT.

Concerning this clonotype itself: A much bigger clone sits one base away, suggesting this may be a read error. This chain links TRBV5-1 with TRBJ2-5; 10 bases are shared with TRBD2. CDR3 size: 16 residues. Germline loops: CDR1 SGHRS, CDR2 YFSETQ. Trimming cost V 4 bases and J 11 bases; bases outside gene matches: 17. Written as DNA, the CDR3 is TGCGCCAGCAGCGTTACTAGCGGGGAGGCCTACAATGAGCAGTACTTC. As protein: CASSVTSGEAYNEQYF.

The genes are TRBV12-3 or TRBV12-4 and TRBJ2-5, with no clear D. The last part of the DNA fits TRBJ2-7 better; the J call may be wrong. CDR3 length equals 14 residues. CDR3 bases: TGTGCCAGCAGCACCTCAGGAATGATCTACGAGCAGTACTTC. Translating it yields CASSTSGMIYEQYF.

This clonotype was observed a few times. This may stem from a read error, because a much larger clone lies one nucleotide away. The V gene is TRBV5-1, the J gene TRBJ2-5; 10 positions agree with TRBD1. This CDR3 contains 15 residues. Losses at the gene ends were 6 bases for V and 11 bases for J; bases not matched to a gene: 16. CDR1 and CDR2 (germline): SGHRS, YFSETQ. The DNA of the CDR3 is TGCGCCAGCACAACGGGCGGGACAGGGGACAATGAGCAGTACTTC. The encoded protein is CASTTGGTGDNEQYF.

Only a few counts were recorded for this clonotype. CDR3 nucleotides: TGTGCCAGCGGGCGGAATGGAGGGACAGGACAGCCCCAGCATTTT. Translation gives CASGRNGGTGQPQHF. V is TRBV28 and J is TRBJ1-5, with 8 nucleotides matching TRBD1. CDR1 is MDHEN and CDR2 is SYDVKM in the germline V gene. Trimming cost V 8 bases and J 7 bases; bases outside gene matches: 13. The CDR3 totals 15 residues.

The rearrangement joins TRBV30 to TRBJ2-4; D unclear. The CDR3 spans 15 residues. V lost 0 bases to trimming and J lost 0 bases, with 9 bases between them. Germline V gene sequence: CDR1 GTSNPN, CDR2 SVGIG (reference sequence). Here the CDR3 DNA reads TGTGCCTGGAGTGTAACCACGCTAGCCAAAAACATTCAGTACTTC. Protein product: CAWSVTTLAKNIQYF.

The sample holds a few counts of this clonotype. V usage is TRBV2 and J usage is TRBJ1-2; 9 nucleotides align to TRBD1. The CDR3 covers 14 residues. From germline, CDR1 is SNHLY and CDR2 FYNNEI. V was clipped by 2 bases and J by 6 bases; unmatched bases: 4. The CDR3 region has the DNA TGTGCCAGCAGTGAACTACAGGGGGCCGATGGCTACACCTTC. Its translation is CASSELQGADGYTF.

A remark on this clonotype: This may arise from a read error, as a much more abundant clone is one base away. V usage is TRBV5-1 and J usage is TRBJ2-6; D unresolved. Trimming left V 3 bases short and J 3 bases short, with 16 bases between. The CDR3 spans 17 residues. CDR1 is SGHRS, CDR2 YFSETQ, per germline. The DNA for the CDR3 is TGCGCCAGCAGCTCGGCCCCCATACACTTTGGGGCCAACGTCCTGACTTTC. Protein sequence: CASSSAPIHFGANVLTF.

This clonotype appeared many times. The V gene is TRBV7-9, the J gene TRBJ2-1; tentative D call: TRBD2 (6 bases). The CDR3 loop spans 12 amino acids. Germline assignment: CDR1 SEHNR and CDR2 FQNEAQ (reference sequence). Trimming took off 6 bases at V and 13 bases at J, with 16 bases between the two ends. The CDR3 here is CASSGTGVIQFF. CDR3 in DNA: TGTGCCAGCAGTGGTACGGGGGTTATTCAGTTCTTC.

This chain's CDR3 is CASSPPPGANTEAFF. CDR3 bases: TGTGCCAGCAGTCCCCCCCCAGGGGCGAACACTGAAGCTTTCTTT. The rearrangement links TRBV27 to TRBJ1-1; D is perhaps TRBD1 (6 bases). This CDR3 comprises 15 residues. Trimming removed 5 bases at V and 1 base at J, with 14 bases between. Germline CDR1 is MNHEY and CDR2 is SMNVEV (reference sequence).

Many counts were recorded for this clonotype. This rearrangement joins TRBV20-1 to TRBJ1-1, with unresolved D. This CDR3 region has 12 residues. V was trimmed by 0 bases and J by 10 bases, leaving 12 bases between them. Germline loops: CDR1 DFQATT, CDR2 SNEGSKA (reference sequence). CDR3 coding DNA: TGCAGTGCTAGAGATGACCACATTGGAGCTTTCTTT. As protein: CSARDDHIGAFF.